This TCR beta chain was sequenced in a study of OX40 agonist ivuxolimab in advanced cancers. Describing the broader study: Ivuxolimab was an agonistic, fully human IgG2 monoclonal antibody directed against OX40 (CD134), a costimulatory receptor. Of the approximately 54 patients in dose escalation, about 20 had hepatocellular carcinoma, approximately 15 had melanoma, 9 had renal cell carcinoma and 9 had head and neck cancer. Intravenous ivuxolimab was administered to patients every 2 weeks at six dose levels: 0.01, 0.1, 0.3, 1.5, 3 and 10 mg/kg. Partial responses were achieved by three dose-escalation patients, of whom one had hepatocellular carcinoma and two had cutaneous melanoma. Patients were allowed to have had prior anti-PD-1, anti-PD-L1 or anti-CTLA-4 therapy, and approximately 43% of the dose-escalation patients had previously received checkpoint inhibitors. The purpose of peripheral TCRbeta sequencing was to test whether ivuxolimab changed TCR sequence diversity and led to clonal T-cell expansion. A male proportion of approximately 83% and a mean age of roughly 55 years, ranging from 23 to 79, were recorded for the dose-escalation cohort. The paper covers the monotherapy dose-escalation part of the phase I ivuxolimab trial, which included N ≈ 50 patients.

Worth noting for this clone: No antigen is known for it. Within one base of it there is no much larger clone, and no base qualities were kept.

The trial excluded patients who had a history of autoimmune disease or were on systemic immunosuppression. Peripheral blood for TCR sequencing was collected from all dose cohorts at baseline, on cycle 4 day 1, and on cycle 7 day 1. The samples were taken from a phase I, first-in-human, multicenter, open-label dose-escalation trial of ivuxolimab. Adults with locally advanced or metastatic head and neck squamous cell, hepatocellular, melanoma or renal cell carcinoma were enrolled in the trial. CD4+ and CD8+ T cells were sorted separately from peripheral blood before TCR sequencing. The CDR3, from cysteine to phenylalanine, totals 14 residues. Left in the record is the CDR3 DNA by itself, 42 bases read in frame from the first base. Based on the germline V gene, the CDR1 and CDR2 sequences are SGHDN and FVKESK. V is cut back by 4 bases and J by 5 bases, with 3 bases in the junction unmatched. Genomic DNA was isolated from the sorted cells so that the TCRbeta CDR3 region could be sequenced. The immunoSEQ Assay was used for sequencing of TCRbeta CDR3 regions. TCRdb stores this immuneACCESS table with in-frame sequences only. Part of the clones is absent; in the studies checked, under half of the shortfall reflects unresolved V genes, and no reason is known for the rest. The sample table lists tens of thousands of clones, approximately 86% of them with a count of one. The ten top clones hold around 0.9% of the sample.

What the study reported, not specific to this receptor: Clonal expansion of both CD4+ and CD8+ blood T cells was observed from baseline to week 6 at doses 0.1 to 3.0 mg/kg. The antigen specificity of the clonally expanded peripheral T cells was not determined. On average, CD8+ T cells showed more expanded clones than CD4+ T cells after ivuxolimab. Low levels of normalized T-cell clonal expansion were also shown by some nonresponding patients. In the 0.1-3.0 mg/kg groups, partial responders were among the patients with the lowest normalized peripheral clonal expansion, particularly in CD8+ T cells.

The TCR originated in an adult with an advanced solid tumor such as melanoma, head and neck, liver or kidney cancer. Sequenced material: CD4+ or CD8+ T cells sorted from blood, taken in a trial of the OX40 agonist ivuxolimab. The chain is assembled from TRBV14 and TRBJ2-7, and TRBD2 aligns with 12 junction nucleotides. Here is the DNA: TGTGCCAGCAGCCCTAGCGGGGGGGCCAACGAGCAGTACTTC. This yields the protein CASSPSGGANEQYF. Supplemented by the reference TRBV14 and TRBJ2-7 proteins around the CDR3, the complete variable domain is EAGVTQFPSHSVIEKGQTVTLRCDPISGHDNLYWYRRVMGKEIKFLLHFVKESKQDESGMPNNRFLAERTGGTYSTLKVQPAELEDSGVYFCASSPSGGANEQYFGPGTRLTVT.